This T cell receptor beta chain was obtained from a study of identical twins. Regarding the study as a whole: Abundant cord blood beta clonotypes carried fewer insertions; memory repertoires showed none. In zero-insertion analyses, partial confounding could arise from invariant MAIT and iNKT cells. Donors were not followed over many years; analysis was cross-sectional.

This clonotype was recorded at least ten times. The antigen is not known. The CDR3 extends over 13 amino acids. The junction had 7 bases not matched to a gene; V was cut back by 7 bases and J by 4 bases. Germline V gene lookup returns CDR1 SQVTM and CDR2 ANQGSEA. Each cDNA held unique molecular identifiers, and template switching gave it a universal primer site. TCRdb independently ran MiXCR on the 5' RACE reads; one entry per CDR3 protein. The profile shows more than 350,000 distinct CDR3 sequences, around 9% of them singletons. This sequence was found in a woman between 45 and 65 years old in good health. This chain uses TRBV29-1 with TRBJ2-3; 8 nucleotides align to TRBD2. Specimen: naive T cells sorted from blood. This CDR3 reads CSAASGSADTQYF. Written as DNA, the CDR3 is TGCAGCGCTGCAAGCGGGAGCGCAGATACGCAGTATTTT.